Sequencing of this TCR beta chain was carried out in a study of blood T cell repertoires in COVID-19 (dated by TCRdb to between 2020 and 2021). For context, the study as a whole: Samples from collaborators originated in the United States, Italy and Spain and spanned both the acute and convalescent phases of COVID-19. The repertoires were released in a freely available public database intended as a resource for research on the immune response to SARS-CoV-2. Nearly every sample came with metadata listing a de-identified subject ID, COVID-19 status, age in years and sex. The prospective study material was composed of cDNA or gDNA derived from T cells, B-cell-depleted T cells, or PBMCs. Where available, HLA class I and class II types were taken from metadata supplied by the sample provider and were not determined by assay-based typing. Subjects who had been exposed to COVID-19, were actively infected with it, or had recovered from it provided the deeply sampled blood TCRbeta repertoires that made up the dataset. The samples were drawn from two sources: the first 160 participants of the ongoing ImmuneRACE study, and over 1,000 subjects contributed by 6 global collaborators. Study-level results and caveats: The quantity of clinical and demographic metadata differed by source and by participant and was supplied without curation.

From the germline V gene (reference sequence), CDR1 is MNHNY and CDR2 is SVGAGI. Including cysteine and phenylalanine, the CDR3 has 15 amino acids. The read is trimmed to its CDR3 DNA, 45 bases read in frame from base 1. The junction shows trimming of 7 bases on V and 3 bases on J, plus 16 bases between the germline ends. TCRbeta CDR3 regions were amplified from genomic DNA by means of the immunoSEQ Assay, a bias-controlled multiplex PCR. On the study's bioinformatics: The number of nucleated cells in each sample was estimated from the amplification of reference gene primers within the assay. To quantify the absolute abundance of each unique TCRbeta CDR3 rearrangement, sequence reads were collapsed and filtered. For each sample, productive Simpson clonality was calculated as the square root of Simpson's diversity index across productive rearrangements. TCRdb mirrors the immuneACCESS table, restricted to in-frame sequences. Some clones are absent from its copies; in checked studies, under half trace to an unresolved V gene, and the reason for the others is unknown. That table furnishes V, J and clone size, whereas the DNA furnished D and trimming. The sample table lists 250,000 or so clones, approximately 83% of them with a count of one. The top ten constitute roughly 9.8% of the sample.

Each collaborating institution followed its own protocols to collect whole blood in K2EDTA tubes. For TCRbeta analysis, collaborators shipped samples as frozen whole blood, isolated PBMCs, or DNA extracted from either of those sample types. With regard to this clone: What this receptor recognizes is not known. No base quality information exists; no much larger clone differs at one position.

The V gene is TRBV6-6 and the J gene is TRBJ1-3; TRBD1 is possibly the D segment (6 matching bases). The source material was peripheral blood. The receptor's source is a man older than 75 with acute or convalescent COVID-19. CDR3 sequence: CASNLAGDRGNTIYF. The bases are TGTGCCAGCAACCTTGCAGGGGACCGTGGAAACACCATATATTTT.